These T cell receptor beta chains were read from a single sample in a study of Ad26.COV2.S vaccination and SARS-CoV-2 variants. Repertoires were generated with immunoSEQ multiplex PCR, while TCRdb's copy carries only in-frame clones and drops some. Altogether about 350,000 clones are present, 75% to 90% being singletons, with the ten largest covering around 11%. The sequences come from peripheral blood, collected in a trial of Ad26.COV2.S vaccine versus placebo. These TCRs come from a person between 18 and 60 years old who received the Ad26.COV2.S COVID-19 vaccine or a placebo. The CDR3 runs from the conserved cysteine through the conserved F or W. D genes are given only for firm matches. Clone size is shown for a subset of rows, as once, few, many or a class of expanded clone.

>TRBV5-6|TRBJ1-1|.|.
TGTGCCTCCCTCCCCAGGGGTCTCGCTGAAGCTTTCTTT
CASLPRGLAEAFF
>TRBV30|TRBJ1-3|.|few
TGTGCCTGGAGAGGACCGGGGGGAAACACCATATATTTT
CAWRGPGGNTIYF
>TRBV19|TRBJ1-5|.|.
TGTGCCAGTAGGTCAGGGAGCCAGCCCCAGCATTTT
CASRSGSQPQHF
>TRBV5-5|TRBJ2-7|.|.
TGTGCCAGCAGCTTGGACTGGGTAGCCTACGAGCAGTACTTC
CASSLDWVAYEQYF
>TRBV9|TRBJ2-7|.|.
TGTGCCAGCAGCGTAGATTTGAGCTCCTACGAGCAGTACTTC
CASSVDLSSYEQYF
>TRBV3-1/TRBV3-2|TRBJ2-5|.|.
TGTGCCAGCAGCTCTCAACCGGGAAAAGAGACCCAGTACTTC
CASSSQPGKETQYF
>TRBV11-2|TRBJ2-1|TRBD2|.
TGTGCCAGCAGCTTCCGGGACAGCGTTTTAGCGGGGGTGTACAATGAGCAGTTCTTC
CASSFRDSVLAGVYNEQFF
>TRBV6-2/TRBV6-3|TRBJ2-2|TRBD1|.
TGTGCCAGCAGTTACGCAGACAGGGGGCGCACCGGGGAGCTGTTTTTT
CASSYADRGRTGELFF
>TRBV7-6|TRBJ2-7|TRBD2|.
TGTGCCAGCAGCTTAGCTAGCGGGGGGGCGGGCGAGCAGTACTTC
CASSLASGGAGEQYF
>TRBV28|TRBJ2-7|TRBD1|.
TGTGCCAGCACCCAGGGGACAGGGGGGGGAAAGCAGTACTTC
CASTQGTGGGKQYF
>TRBV27|TRBJ1-1|TRBD1|.
TGTGCCAGCAGTCCAGGGACAGGGTGGGAAAACACTGAAGCTTTCTTT
CASSPGTGWENTEAFF
>TRBV7-9|TRBJ1-1|TRBD1|.
TGTGCCAGCAGCCCTCGGACAGGGCGGAACACTGAAGCTTTCTTT
CASSPRTGRNTEAFF
>TRBV7-9|TRBJ2-7|.|once
TGTGCCAGCACCCCGCAGGGACGTCTCGAGCAGTACTTC
CASTPQGRLEQYF
>TRBV7-2|TRBJ2-3|TRBD2|once
TGTGCCAGCAGCTTACTGGGGGAGGGGAGGGGAGATACGCAGTATTTT
CASSLLGEGRGDTQYF
>TRBV5-4|TRBJ1-2|.|few
TGTGCCAGCAGCACCGGGATTAGAGGATCCCTGGGCGGCTACACCTTC
CASSTGIRGSLGGYTF
>TRBV7-8|TRBJ2-7|.|.
TGTGCCAGCAGCTTACGGACCTTCTACGAGCAGTACTTC
CASSLRTFYEQYF
>TRBV4-3|TRBJ2-3|.|.
TGCGCCAGCAGCCAATCCGACAGGTCGGGGGATACGCAGTATTTT
CASSQSDRSGDTQYF
>TRBV11-3|TRBJ2-5|.|.
TGTGCCAGCAGCTCTCGGGTGGGAGAGACCCAGTACTTC
CASSSRVGETQYF
>TRBV28|TRBJ2-3|TRBD1|.
TGTGCCAGCAGTTCACAGGGGCCGGACACAGATACGCAGTATTTT
CASSSQGPDTDTQYF
>TRBV7-9|TRBJ2-2|.|.
TGTGCCAGCAGCTTAGCCGGCACCGGGGAGCTGTTTTTT
CASSLAGTGELFF
>TRBV5-5|TRBJ1-4|.|.
TGTGCCAGCAGCTTGTACCCGGGACAAGAGTTCTTTGATGAAAAACTGTTTTTT
CASSLYPGQEFFDEKLFF
>TRBV2|TRBJ1-1|.|.
TGTGCCAGCAATGGACTGATGAACACTGAAGCTTTCTTT
CASNGLMNTEAFF
>TRBV6-6|TRBJ2-5|.|.
TGTGCCAGCAGTTACTCTACAGGTCGAGAGACCCAGTACTTC
CASSYSTGRETQYF
>TRBV7-2|TRBJ2-3|TRBD2|.
TGTGCCAGCAGCTCCCCGGGACTAGCGGGGGCCGCCGGCACAGATACGCAGTATTTT
CASSSPGLAGAAGTDTQYF
>TRBV9|TRBJ2-1|.|.
TGTGCCAGCAGTCTTGCTAGCTCCTCCGCGGGTGAGCAGTTCTTC
CASSLASSSAGEQFF
>TRBV7-3|TRBJ2-1|TRBD1|.
TGTGCCAGCAGCATTGGGACAGCCTACAATGAGCAGTTCTTC
CASSIGTAYNEQFF
>TRBV7-2|TRBJ1-6|TRBD1|once
TGTGCCAGCAGCTTGGACAGGGCTGTCAATTCACCCCTCCACTTT
CASSLDRAVNSPLHF
>TRBV19|TRBJ1-1|TRBD1|.
TGTGCCAGTGGGGACGACAGGGCCACTGAAGCTTTCTTT
CASGDDRATEAFF
>TRBV3-1/TRBV3-2|TRBJ2-1|.|.
TGTGCCAGCAGCCAAGGACAGAGGGAGAATGAGCAGTTCTTC
CASSQGQRENEQFF
>TRBV3-1/TRBV3-2|TRBJ2-1|.|.
TGTGCCAGCAGCCACAGAGTTAATGAGCAGTTCTTC
CASSHRVNEQFF
>TRBV19|TRBJ1-5|.|.
TGTGCCAGTAGTATCAGGGGAAATCAGCCCCAGCATTTT
CASSIRGNQPQHF
>TRBV28|TRBJ2-6|.|.
TGTGCCAGCAGTTTATCTGGGGCCAACGTCCTGACTTTC
CASSLSGANVLTF
>TRBV4-1|TRBJ1-6|.|once
TGCGCCAGCAGCCAAGTCGGCGGGGGCAGCGGGAATTCACCCCTCCACTTT
CASSQVGGGSGNSPLHF
>TRBV18|TRBJ1-4|TRBD1|.
TGTGCCAGCTCACCACGAGGGGGCTGGGAAAAACTGTTTTTT
CASSPRGGWEKLFF
>TRBV28|TRBJ2-1|.|once
TGTGCCAGCAGTTTGAACAGCCATGAGCAGTTCTTC
CASSLNSHEQFF
>TRBV9|TRBJ2-5|.|.
TGTGCCAGCAGCACCAACCCGACGGAGACCCAGTACTTC
CASSTNPTETQYF
>TRBV5-5|TRBJ1-1|TRBD1|.
TGTGCCAGCAGCTTGTTTACAGGGGGAAACACTGAAGCTTTCTTT
CASSLFTGGNTEAFF
>TRBV5-1|TRBJ2-7|.|.
TGCGCCAGCAGCTTGGACAGGGAAAGCTACGAGCAGTACTTC
CASSLDRESYEQYF
>TRBV13|TRBJ1-2|TRBD1|once
TGTGCCAGCAGCATGATGACAGGGGATGGCTACACCTTC
CASSMMTGDGYTF
>TRBV5-1|TRBJ2-1|TRBD2|.
TGCGCCAGCAGCTTGGCGCTAGCGGGCTTCAATGAGCAGTTCTTC
CASSLALAGFNEQFF
>TRBV28|TRBJ1-2|.|.
TGTGCCAGCAGTCCCCCGAGTCGTGGGGCTGGCTACACCTTC
CASSPPSRGAGYTF
>TRBV5-6|TRBJ2-3|.|.
TGTGCCAGCAGCTCCGGCCCGACTACGCAGTATTTT
CASSSGPTTQYF
>TRBV28|TRBJ2-7|TRBD2|.
TGTGCCAGCAGTCCCTTCGGTAGCGGGGCCTACGAGCAGTACTTC
CASSPFGSGAYEQYF
>TRBV5-1|TRBJ2-3|TRBD2|.
TGCGCCAGCAGCCAAGGACTAGCGGGAAGCACAGATACGCAGTATTTT
CASSQGLAGSTDTQYF
>TRBV28|TRBJ1-4|TRBD1|.
TGTGCCAGCAGTTTTAGGGACAGCAATGAAAAACTGTTTTTT
CASSFRDSNEKLFF
>TRBV19|TRBJ1-6|.|.
TGTGCCAGTTCCCGAAGGGGGTCCTATAATTCACCCCTCCACTTT
CASSRRGSYNSPLHF
>TRBV6-2/TRBV6-3|TRBJ1-1|TRBD1|.
TGTGCCAGCAGCCGAGGACAGGTTTTAGCCCCTTTGAACACTGAAGCTTTCTTT
CASSRGQVLAPLNTEAFF
>TRBV21-1|TRBJ1-2|.|.
TGTGCCAGCAGCAAAGTAAAGGAAGCGGGACAGGGACGAGGGGAAAACTATGGCTACACCTTC
CASSKVKEAGQGRGENYGYTF
>TRBV5-1|TRBJ1-1|.|few
TGCGCCAGCAGCCAACCGAAAGGGAGACCTTTCTTT
CASSQPKGRPFF
>TRBV28|TRBJ2-3|TRBD2|once
TGTGCCAGCAGTGTATCCGGGACTAGCGGGAGGCATGGAGATACGCAGTATTTT
CASSVSGTSGRHGDTQYF
>TRBV4-1|TRBJ1-2|.|.
TGCGCCAGCAGCCAGCTTCTGGGGGGGCCCTATGGCTACACCTTC
CASSQLLGGPYGYTF
>TRBV7-9|TRBJ2-7|TRBD1|.
TGTGCCAGCAGCCCCCACCCCCTGGACAGGGCCTACGAGCAGTACTTC
CASSPHPLDRAYEQYF
>TRBV7-6|TRBJ2-7|.|once
TGTGCCAGCAGCTTAATTGAGGGGAACGAGCAGTACTTC
CASSLIEGNEQYF
>TRBV19|TRBJ1-6|TRBD1|.
TGTGCCAGTAAGGGGACAGCTAATTCACCCCTCCACTTT
CASKGTANSPLHF